Listed below are T cell receptor beta chains from one sample, sequenced in a study of T-cell reconstitution after alpha-beta-depleted transplantation in children. TCRdb re-called the PCR reads through MiXCR, storing one row per CDR3 protein. The table includes a few hundred thousand distinct CDR3 sequences, around 9.7% detected once. The material was PBMCs from the stem cell graft donor, obtained from the stem cell graft. The receptors were gathered from a human donor who donated a stem cell graft to a child with SCID. Both conserved end residues are part of each CDR3. A D gene is named only where the DNA matches it firmly. Only some rows state a clone size, as once, few, many or a class for expanded clones.

CDR3 protein: CASGGDRAANEQFF; CDR3 DNA: TGTGCCAGCGGGGGGGACAGGGCAGCCAATGAGCAGTTCTTC; V gene: TRBV28; J gene: TRBJ2-1; clone size: .; D gene: TRBD1
CDR3 protein: CASSGQISSYEQYF; CDR3 DNA: TGTGCCAGCAGTGGGCAGATAAGCTCCTACGAGCAGTACTTC; V gene: TRBV6-1; J gene: TRBJ2-7; clone size: many; D gene: .
CDR3 protein: CASSLGQGHGYTF; CDR3 DNA: TGCGCCAGCAGCTTGGGACAGGGACATGGCTACACCTTC; V gene: TRBV5-1; J gene: TRBJ1-2; clone size: many; D gene: TRBD1
CDR3 protein: CSAGVSQTNQPQHF; CDR3 DNA: TGCAGTGCCGGGGTTAGCCAGACCAATCAGCCCCAGCATTTT; V gene: TRBV20-1; J gene: TRBJ1-5; clone size: many; D gene: .
CDR3 protein: CASSGGRTAYNEQFF; CDR3 DNA: TGTGCCAGCTCGGGGGGAAGAACTGCCTACAATGAGCAGTTCTTC; V gene: TRBV12-3/TRBV12-4; J gene: TRBJ2-1; clone size: many; D gene: TRBD2
CDR3 protein: CASSQDPGGGSRSTDTQYF; CDR3 DNA: TGCGCCAGCAGCCAAGATCCCGGGGGGGGGTCCCGTAGCACAGATACGCAGTATTTT; V gene: TRBV4-3; J gene: TRBJ2-3; clone size: many; D gene: TRBD2
CDR3 protein: CASSPLPGAGGTDTQYF; CDR3 DNA: TGTGCCAGCAGCCCCCTCCCGGGGGCGGGTGGCACAGATACGCAGTATTTT; V gene: TRBV14; J gene: TRBJ2-3; clone size: .; D gene: .
CDR3 protein: CASSYGQGHIEQFF; CDR3 DNA: TGTGCCAGCAGTTACGGGCAGGGTCATATTGAGCAGTTCTTC; V gene: TRBV6-5; J gene: TRBJ2-1; clone size: many; D gene: .
CDR3 protein: CATSESGGQDTQYF; CDR3 DNA: TGTGCCACCAGTGAATCGGGGGGGCAAGATACGCAGTATTTT; V gene: TRBV24-1; J gene: TRBJ2-3; clone size: .; D gene: TRBD2
CDR3 protein: CASSPDLYEQYF; CDR3 DNA: TGCGCCAGCAGCCCGGACCTCTACGAGCAGTACTTC; V gene: TRBV5-1; J gene: TRBJ2-7; clone size: many; D gene: .
CDR3 protein: CSARPGTEYGYTF; CDR3 DNA: TGCAGTGCTAGACCAGGGACAGAATATGGCTACACCTTC; V gene: TRBV20-1; J gene: TRBJ1-2; clone size: .; D gene: TRBD1
CDR3 protein: CASSSRTTNTEAFF; CDR3 DNA: TGCGCCAGCAGCTCACGGACGACGAACACTGAAGCTTTCTTT; V gene: TRBV5-1; J gene: TRBJ1-1; clone size: many; D gene: .
CDR3 protein: CASSYSFGVESLDEQYF; CDR3 DNA: TGTGCCAGCAGTTACTCTTTCGGGGTGGAGTCCCTGGACGAGCAGTACTTC; V gene: TRBV6-2/TRBV6-3; J gene: TRBJ2-7; clone size: many; D gene: .
CDR3 protein: CASSHVLAGGLPYNEQFF; CDR3 DNA: TGTGCCAGCAGCCACGTTCTAGCGGGGGGGCTCCCCTACAATGAGCAGTTCTTC; V gene: TRBV4-2; J gene: TRBJ2-1; clone size: many; D gene: TRBD2
CDR3 protein: CASSLKSGNTIYF; CDR3 DNA: TGTGCCAGCAGTCTCAAATCTGGAAACACCATATATTTT; V gene: TRBV12-3/TRBV12-4; J gene: TRBJ1-3; clone size: .; D gene: .
CDR3 protein: CATSRGGSYNEQFF; CDR3 DNA: TGCGCCACATCCCGGGGAGGGTCATACAATGAGCAGTTCTTC; V gene: TRBV10-2; J gene: TRBJ2-1; clone size: many; D gene: TRBD2
CDR3 protein: CASSPLGGLNTEAFF; CDR3 DNA: TGTGCCAGCAGTCCCTTGGGGGGTCTGAACACTGAAGCTTTCTTT; V gene: TRBV28; J gene: TRBJ1-1; clone size: many; D gene: .
CDR3 protein: CASSFIRDRGRYEQYF; CDR3 DNA: TGTGCCAGCAGTTTCATCCGGGACAGGGGTCGATATGAGCAGTACTTC; V gene: TRBV28; J gene: TRBJ2-7; clone size: many; D gene: TRBD1
CDR3 protein: CASSPRGPPYNSPLHF; CDR3 DNA: TGTGCCAGCAGTCCTAGGGGCCCGCCCTATAATTCACCCCTCCACTTT; V gene: TRBV12-3/TRBV12-4; J gene: TRBJ1-6; clone size: many; D gene: .
CDR3 protein: CASSFSLGGPEEKLFF; CDR3 DNA: TGTGCCAGCAGCTTCAGTTTAGGGGGACCGGAAGAAAAACTGTTTTTT; V gene: TRBV7-9; J gene: TRBJ1-4; clone size: many; D gene: .
CDR3 protein: CASSLMGQGNTEAFF; CDR3 DNA: TGTGCCAGCAGCTTGATGGGGCAGGGGAACACTGAAGCTTTCTTT; V gene: TRBV5-5; J gene: TRBJ1-1; clone size: few; D gene: .
CDR3 protein: CSVREGTNTGELFF; CDR3 DNA: TGCAGTGTCAGGGAGGGAACGAACACCGGGGAGCTGTTTTTT; V gene: TRBV20-1; J gene: TRBJ2-2; clone size: many; D gene: TRBD2
CDR3 protein: CASSYEGTATYEQYF; CDR3 DNA: TGTGCCAGCAGTTACGAGGGCACAGCAACCTACGAGCAGTACTTC; V gene: TRBV6-5; J gene: TRBJ2-7; clone size: .; D gene: .
CDR3 protein: CSARPRMTSGYNEQFF; CDR3 DNA: TGCAGTGCTAGACCCCGGATGACTAGCGGATACAATGAGCAGTTCTTC; V gene: TRBV20-1; J gene: TRBJ2-1; clone size: .; D gene: TRBD2
CDR3 protein: CATSDAGARLYNEQFF; CDR3 DNA: TGTGCCACCAGTGACGCTGGAGCCCGTCTCTACAATGAGCAGTTCTTC; V gene: TRBV24-1; J gene: TRBJ2-1; clone size: .; D gene: .
CDR3 protein: CASSLGAVENIQYF; CDR3 DNA: TGTGCCAGCAGCTTAGGGGCGGTGGAAAACATTCAGTACTTC; V gene: TRBV7-2; J gene: TRBJ2-4; clone size: few; D gene: .
CDR3 protein: CASSLRDKGNYGYTF; CDR3 DNA: TGTGCCAGCTCACTAAGGGACAAGGGAAACTATGGCTACACCTTC; V gene: TRBV18; J gene: TRBJ1-2; clone size: many; D gene: .
CDR3 protein: CASSFSGASTDTQYF; CDR3 DNA: TGTGCCAGCAGCTTTAGCGGAGCTAGCACAGATACGCAGTATTTT; V gene: TRBV11-2; J gene: TRBJ2-3; clone size: once; D gene: .
CDR3 protein: CSSQGVIGETQYF; CDR3 DNA: TGCAGTTCTCAGGGAGTAATCGGAGAGACCCAGTACTTC; V gene: TRBV20-1; J gene: TRBJ2-5; clone size: many; D gene: .
CDR3 protein: CATSRMGSKETQYF; CDR3 DNA: TGTGCCACCAGTAGAATGGGCTCAAAAGAGACCCAGTACTTC; V gene: TRBV15; J gene: TRBJ2-5; clone size: many; D gene: .
CDR3 protein: CSAGGGPRVSTNTEAFF; CDR3 DNA: TGCAGTGCAGGCGGGGGCCCGCGGGTTTCGACGAACACTGAAGCTTTCTTT; V gene: TRBV20-1; J gene: TRBJ1-1; clone size: many; D gene: .
CDR3 protein: CSVEGQGVHEQYF; CDR3 DNA: TGCAGCGTTGAAGGTCAGGGAGTCCACGAGCAGTACTTC; V gene: TRBV29-1; J gene: TRBJ2-7; clone size: many; D gene: .
CDR3 protein: CSAEGASTDTQYF; CDR3 DNA: TGCAGTGCTGAGGGGGCTAGCACAGATACGCAGTATTTT; V gene: TRBV20-1; J gene: TRBJ2-3; clone size: many; D gene: TRBD1
CDR3 protein: CASSDRHEQYF; CDR3 DNA: TGTGCCAGCAGTGACCGCCACGAGCAGTACTTC; V gene: TRBV2; J gene: TRBJ2-7; clone size: many; D gene: .
CDR3 protein: CASTPWVRSPLHF; CDR3 DNA: TGTGCCAGCACCCCGTGGGTGCGGTCACCCCTCCACTTT; V gene: TRBV12-3/TRBV12-4; J gene: TRBJ1-6; clone size: many; D gene: .
CDR3 protein: CASVTGRGIGNTEAFF; CDR3 DNA: TGTGCCAGCGTTACCGGGCGGGGAATTGGGAACACTGAAGCTTTCTTT; V gene: TRBV7-2; J gene: TRBJ1-1; clone size: many; D gene: .
CDR3 protein: CSVDRTVNYGYTF; CDR3 DNA: TGCAGCGTTGACCGGACCGTTAACTATGGCTACACCTTC; V gene: TRBV29-1; J gene: TRBJ1-2; clone size: many; D gene: .
CDR3 protein: CASTLSRGNSPLHF; CDR3 DNA: TGTGCCAGCACCCTAAGCAGGGGGAATTCACCCCTCCACTTT; V gene: TRBV12-3/TRBV12-4; J gene: TRBJ1-6; clone size: many; D gene: TRBD1
CDR3 protein: CAIRGQGEDTQYF; CDR3 DNA: TGTGCCATCAGGGGACAGGGGGAAGATACGCAGTATTTT; V gene: TRBV10-3; J gene: TRBJ2-3; clone size: many; D gene: TRBD1
CDR3 protein: CASSLDSLRGYTF; CDR3 DNA: TGCGCCAGCAGCTTGGACAGTTTGAGAGGCTACACCTTC; V gene: TRBV5-1; J gene: TRBJ1-2; clone size: many; D gene: .
CDR3 protein: CASSLSTGGLKPQHF; CDR3 DNA: TGTGCCAGCAGCTTATCTACAGGGGGCCTGAAGCCCCAGCATTTT; V gene: TRBV7-8; J gene: TRBJ1-5; clone size: many; D gene: TRBD1
CDR3 protein: CASSLVTGPGIEKLFF; CDR3 DNA: TGTGCCAGCAGCTTAGTAACGGGACCTGGAATTGAAAAACTGTTTTTT; V gene: TRBV7-2; J gene: TRBJ1-4; clone size: many; D gene: .